What follows describes a single T cell receptor beta chain. Its antigen is currently not known. No base quality values were provided; no much bigger clone lies one nucleotide off. The sample originates from a study of blood T cell repertoires in COVID-19 (dated by TCRdb to about 2020). At the level of the whole study: Samples covering the acute and convalescent phases of COVID-19 were provided by collaborators in the United States, Italy and Spain. Where available, HLA class I and class II types were obtained from metadata supplied by the sample provider rather than from assay-based typing. The sample metadata nearly always contained a de-identified subject ID, COVID-19 status, age in years and sex. The material from the prospective study consisted of cDNA or gDNA derived from T cells, B-cell-depleted T cells, or PBMCs. The samples were drawn from two sources: the first 160 participants of the ongoing ImmuneRACE study, and 1,200 or so subjects contributed by 6 global collaborators. The repertoires were made available in a free public database intended to serve as a resource for research on the immune response to SARS-CoV-2. Subjects who had been exposed to COVID-19, were actively infected with it, or had recovered from it provided the deeply sampled blood TCRbeta repertoires that made up the dataset.

TCRbeta CDR3 regions were amplified from genomic DNA using the immunoSEQ Assay, a bias-controlled multiplex PCR. As for how the authors treated the data: Within the assay, amplification of reference gene primers was used to estimate how many nucleated cells each sample contained. Sequence reads were collapsed and filtered to measure the absolute abundance of every unique TCRbeta CDR3 rearrangement. For each sample, productive Simpson clonality was calculated as the square root of Simpson's diversity index across productive rearrangements. TCRdb provides this immuneACCESS table in a form limited to in-frame rearrangements. Some clones are lacking; in checked studies, under half of them reflect an unresolved V gene, and why the rest are absent is not known. V and J calls and clone size come straight from that table; D and trimming were deduced from the DNA. Counted in this sample were about 88,000 clones; 90% to 95% of them appeared once. The ten biggest clones cover 1.5% to 2% of the sample.

Whole blood was collected in K2EDTA tubes by collaborating institutions according to the institutions' own protocols. Collaborator samples were shipped for TCRbeta analysis as frozen whole blood, isolated PBMCs, or DNA extracted from either sample type. The paper's findings and limits, for the study overall: Clinical and demographic metadata were provided uncurated, with the amount varying by source and participant.

This receptor was taken from a man between 60 and 70 years old with acute or convalescent COVID-19. Sequencing used peripheral blood.

CDR3 loop: CASSSFGEGHGFVEQFF. The DNA sequence reads TGTGCCAGCAGCTCCTTCGGGGAGGGCCATGGTTTCGTTGAGCAGTTCTTC. The sequence links TRBV7-3 to TRBJ2-1; a stretch of 7 junction bases matches TRBD2. CDR1 SGHTA and CDR2 FQGTGA were looked up in the germline V gene. V loses 4 bases at its end and J loses 9 bases; junction bases beyond the gene matches: 18. There are 17 amino acids in the CDR3, from cysteine to phenylalanine inclusive. CDR3 DNA is the only sequence kept; it has 51 bases, read in frame from the first base.